This TCR beta chain was sequenced during a study of shared clonotypes between healthy human individuals. Broader study findings: Against clonotypes common to all four donors, non-shared ones had lower generation probabilities. On the whole, naive subsets had larger estimated richness than memory subsets had.

The method was immunoSEQ multiplex PCR; TCRdb's version includes in-frame clones alone and lacks a portion of them. The repertoire holds 550,000 to 750,000 clones, around 92% seen once, with 20% to 25% in the top ten. CDR1 MNHNY and CDR2 SVGAGI come from the germline V gene (reference sequence). The CDR3 contains 14 residues. V shed 6 bases and J shed 0 bases, with 12 bases lying between them. Terminally differentiated effector memory CD45RA+ cells were excluded by CCR7 positive selection of CD45RO-negative cells. The donors were adults (healthy and HIV-negative) with no recent acute infections or vaccinations. As regards this clone: Its target is not known.

Sequencing was done on a sample of naive CD8+ T cells sorted from blood. This receptor was obtained from a young man in good health. This chain connects TRBV6-6 to TRBJ2-7; D remains ambiguous. CDR3 DNA sequence: TGTGCCAGCAGCCCCGATAGGGTCTCCTACGAGCAGTACTTC. This codes for CASSPDRVSYEQYF.